This TCR beta chain emerged from a study of molecular identifiers for immune sequencing clone quantification. This clonotype was detected many times. Its specificity is not known. Via MiXCR, TCRdb re-called the PCR reads, giving one row per CDR3 protein. Of some 320,000 distinct CDR3 sequences in the sample, 20% to 25% were seen once. There are 14 residues in the CDR3. CDR1 and CDR2 (germline): SGDLS, YYNGEE. Trimming removed 0 bases from V and 6 bases from J, with 9 bases in between. Study results and limitations: Because of identical TCR molecules sharing a barcode, sizes of highly expanded clones could be underestimated. Over 97% of effector molecules, yet under 1% of naive-cell molecules, were held by clones above 20 RNA copies.

The TCR sequence derives from a human donor in good health. Some libraries in this study had Jurkat cell RNA spiked in. J is TRBJ2-2 and V is TRBV9; possibly TRBD2 for D (5 bases). Material for sequencing was naive CD8+ T cells from blood, with Jurkat cell RNA spiked in. The subset denotes: FACS-sorted CD8+CD4-CCR7+CD45RA+ naive T cells. DNA of the CDR3: TGTGCCAGCAGCGTAGGAGGAGGTGCCGGGGAGCTGTTTTTT. Amino acids: CASSVGGGAGELFF.